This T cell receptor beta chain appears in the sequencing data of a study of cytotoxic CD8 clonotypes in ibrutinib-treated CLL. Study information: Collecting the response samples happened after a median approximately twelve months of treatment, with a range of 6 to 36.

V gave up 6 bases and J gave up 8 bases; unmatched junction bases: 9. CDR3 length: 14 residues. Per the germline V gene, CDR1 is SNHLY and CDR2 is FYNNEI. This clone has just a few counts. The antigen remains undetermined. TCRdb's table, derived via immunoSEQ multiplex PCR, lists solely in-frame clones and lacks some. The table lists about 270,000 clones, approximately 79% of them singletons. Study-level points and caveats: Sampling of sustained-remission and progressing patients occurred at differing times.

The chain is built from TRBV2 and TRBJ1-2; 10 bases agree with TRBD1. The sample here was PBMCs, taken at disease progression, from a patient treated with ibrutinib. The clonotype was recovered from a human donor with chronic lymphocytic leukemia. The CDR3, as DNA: TGTGCCAGCAGACCAGGACAGGGGGTAGGCGGCTACACCTTC. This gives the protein CASRPGQGVGGYTF.